This T cell receptor beta chain stems from a study of blood T cell repertoires in COVID-19. In the study's own analysis: By means of reference gene primer amplification, nucleated cell counts were estimated. Some clones are missing from TCRdb's copy, which holds only in-frame ones; the method was immunoSEQ multiplex PCR. Clone size and V and J calls were adopted from that table, with D and trimming inferred from the DNA. Of 200,000 or so clones in the sample, around 77% were seen once. The V end lost 6 bases, the J end lost 6 bases, and 16 bases lay between the germline ends. This CDR3 region has 14 residues. Germline V gives CDR1 SNHLY, CDR2 FYNNEI.

The source is a man aged 60 to 69 with active or convalescent COVID-19. The genes are TRBV2 and TRBJ2-3; D might be TRBD1 (5 bases). Input material: peripheral blood. CDR3 coding DNA: TGTGCCAGCAGCTTTGACAGATCCAAGGATACGCAGTATTTT. Translation gives CASSFDRSKDTQYF.